This T cell receptor (beta chain) came from a study of Graves' ophthalmopathy and Graves' hyperthyroidism (dated by TCRdb to 2016 to 2019). Notes on the research overall: Peripheral blood was collected at initial diagnosis, prior to any treatment. To tell Graves' ophthalmopathy apart from Graves' hyperthyroidism, and to predict which patients would progress to ophthalmopathy, the study relied on TCR beta repertoire signatures. In total, some 140 blood samples were TCR-sequenced: roughly 45 ophthalmopathy, roughly 80 hyperthyroidism and 17 hyperthyroidism-to-ophthalmopathy patients. A discovery set of about a hundred patients (under 45 ophthalmopathy, 55 to 65 stable hyperthyroidism) was enrolled to explore V-J signatures distinguishing ophthalmopathy from hyperthyroidism. The independent validation cohort included roughly 19 hyperthyroidism patients plus 17 patients who later progressed from hyperthyroidism to ophthalmopathy. In over 5 hyperthyroidism patients, the T-cell repertoires found in thyroid tissue were compared with those found in blood. Once sampling was done, hyperthyroidism patients were given methimazole at a starting dose of 30 mg daily, while ophthalmopathy patients were given high-dose intravenous methylprednisolone. What the study reported, not specific to this receptor: Sample size was not predetermined statistically, and investigators were not blinded to group allocation. Among expanded thyroid clonotypes with frequency above 0.001, most also showed up in blood, which suggests that blood repertoires may reflect the thyroid immune response. The 13-signature model separated ophthalmopathy from stable hyperthyroidism with approximately 90% sensitivity and about 81% specificity in cross-validation, and 80%/75% in the test set. In validation, the model predicted ophthalmopathy progression with about 71% sensitivity and about 73% specificity; some twelve predicted patients were CT-confirmed with GO in a median of 6.5 months.

The sample holds many counts of this clonotype. No antigen is known for it. Per-base qualities were not stored, and no clone one base away is much larger. TCR beta CDR3 regions were amplified from RNA transcripts for repertoire sequencing. The first round of RT-PCR was done with HTBI primers and the Qiagen OneStep RT-PCR kit, and was followed by a second round of multiplex PCR, then size selection and purification. Libraries were sequenced on an Illumina HiSeq2000 using paired-end 100 bp reads. The published analysis was carried out like this. SOAPnuke was used to process the reads, throwing out any read that had adapters, had uncalled bases, had a mean Phred below 15, or lacked an exact constant-primer or identifier match. COPE v1.2.5 was used to merge high-quality paired reads. Clonotypes were defined as unique nucleotide sequences and were aligned to IMGT TRB V, D and J references using MiTCR v1.1. Analysis was restricted to V-J combinations with a frequency above 0.0001, which covered roughly 99% of repertoires. For each V-J combination, a TCR clonal expansion and chaos score was defined as the ratio of F50 clonal expansion to chaos observed in the TCRdist matrix. Welch's t-statistics and random forest were used to reduce the features to 10 to 15 V-J combinations, which were then used as input to a naive Bayes classifier. Thyroid-blood repertoire similarity was quantified with the Morisita-Horn index. The public sequencing data were trimmed at Q25 with fastp and processed into clonotypes with MiXCR by TCRdb, which kept only in-frame beta chains. For every CDR3 protein sequence, its rows merge into one entry that carries the most common genes and DNA. The authors' filters were not applied to this entry. For this sample there are around 43,000 distinct CDR3 sequences; 40% to 65% appear just once. Of the sample, roughly 18% is held by the ten largest clones.

Ophthalmopathy patients were characterized by moderately to severely active disease, a Clinical Activity Score of at least 3, a NOSPECS grade of at least 4, and a disease duration under 3 months. Patients with other autoimmune diseases, uncontrolled infections, pregnancy or lactation were excluded. Diagnosis was based on clinical symptoms, serum thyroxine, TRAb, thyroid ultrasound and orbital computed tomography. PBMCs were isolated from approximately 10 ml of fresh peripheral blood by Ficoll-Paque density gradient centrifugation. Trizol reagent was used to extract the total RNA, and its quality was then checked on an Agilent 2100 Bioanalyzer. The CDR3 starts with the cysteine, ends with the phenylalanine, and has 16 residues. Only the CDR3 region is kept as DNA, spanning 48 bases read in frame from base 1. V loses 1 base, J loses 0 bases, and the germline ends lie 11 bases apart. CDR1 and CDR2, per the germline V gene, are SGHNT and YENEEA.

Sequencing used peripheral blood. The sequence links TRBV11-3 to TRBJ2-3, with the D gene tentatively TRBD1 or TRBD2, based on 5 matching bases in each. This TCR was sampled from an adult man with Graves' ophthalmopathy. The CDR3 region has the sequence CASSLGGASSTDTQYF. Here is the DNA: TGTGCCAGCAGCTTAGGAGGGGCTTCTAGCACAGATACGCAGTATTTT.